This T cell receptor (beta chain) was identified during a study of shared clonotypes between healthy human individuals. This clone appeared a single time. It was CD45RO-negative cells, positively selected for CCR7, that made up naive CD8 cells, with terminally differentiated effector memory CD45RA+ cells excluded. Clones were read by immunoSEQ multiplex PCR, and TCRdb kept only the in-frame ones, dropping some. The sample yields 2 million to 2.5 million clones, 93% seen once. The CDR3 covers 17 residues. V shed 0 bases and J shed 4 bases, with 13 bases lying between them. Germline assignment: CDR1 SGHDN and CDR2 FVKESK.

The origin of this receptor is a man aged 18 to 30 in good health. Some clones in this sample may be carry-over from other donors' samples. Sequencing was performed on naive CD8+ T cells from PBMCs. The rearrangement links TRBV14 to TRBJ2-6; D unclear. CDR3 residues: CASSQDLWAEGANVLTF. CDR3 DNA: TGTGCCAGCAGCCAAGATCTGTGGGCGGAAGGGGCCAACGTCCTGACTTTC.